This TCR beta chain is from a study of control samples from healthy donors and cancer patients. Clones were read by immunoSEQ multiplex PCR, and TCRdb kept only the in-frame ones, dropping some. The sample totals some 190,000 clones. As for this clone: The junction shows a germline mismatch at one end, possibly a read error.

The CDR3 extends over 16 amino acids. CDR1 LGHDT and CDR2 YNNKEL come from the germline V gene (reference sequence). The clonotype comes from a woman between 25 and 40 years old in good health. V usage is TRBV3-1 (or the pseudogene TRBV3-2) and J usage is TRBJ1-6; no definite D call. The specimen was blood. CDR3 in amino acids: CAGSRSRGGQFGPLHF. DNA for the CDR3: TGTGCCGGCAGCCGATCCCGAGGAGGGCAATTTGGGCCCCTCCACTTT.